These 21 T cell receptor beta chains were sequenced from one sample in a study of neurological immune-mediated disorders. TCRdb reprocessed the 5' RACE reads with MiXCR, giving one entry per CDR3 protein. Among 25,000 to 35,000 distinct CDR3 sequences listed, 9% to 15% were seen once. Input material: PBMCs. These receptors were collected from a man aged 55 to 70 in good health.

This clonotype was picked up many times. V and J are TRBV12-3 or TRBV12-4 and TRBJ2-7; the match to TRBD2 covers 7 bases. After removal of 3 bases from V and 3 bases from J, the junction contained 8 bases not matched to a gene. The CDR3 is 15 residues long. The CDR3 DNA reads TGTGCCAGCAGTTTGAGGGCAGCGGGGAGCTACGAGCAGTACTTC. Protein sequence: CASSLRAAGSYEQYF.

The table lists this clonotype with many counts. The chain combines TRBV5-1 with TRBJ1-1; 7 nucleotides agree with TRBD1. CDR1 and CDR2 (germline): SGHRS, YFSETQ. Trimming at V came to 2 bases and at J to 1 base, leaving 2 bases not matched to a gene. This CDR3 comprises 14 residues. The CDR3 DNA is TGCGCCAGCAGCTTACAGGGGCAGAACACTGAAGCTTTCTTT. The encoded protein is CASSLQGQNTEAFF.

This clonotype has at least ten counts. The chain joins TRBV7-6 to TRBJ1-1; D not resolved. Trimming took off 1 base at V and 3 bases at J, with 9 bases between the two ends. The CDR3 length is 14 residues. CDR1 SGHVS and CDR2 FNYEAQ come from the germline V gene. The CDR3 is CASSLVLGDTEAFF. DNA of the CDR3: TGTGCCAGCAGCTTAGTTCTGGGAGACACTGAAGCTTTCTTT.

This clonotype appeared a few times. The chain recombines TRBV5-1 with TRBJ2-7; 7 nucleotides match TRBD1. The CDR3 has 15 amino acids. With 4 bases clipped from V and 2 bases from J, the junction kept 9 bases outside the gene matches. Per germline, CDR1 SGHRS and CDR2 YFSETQ. This chain's CDR3 is CASSLKDRPTYEQYF. In nucleotides, the CDR3 is TGCGCCAGCAGCCTTAAGGACAGGCCGACCTACGAGCAGTACTTC.

Many counts were recorded for this clonotype. The V and J genes are TRBV5-6 and TRBJ2-5, with a tentative D call TRBD1 (6 bases). The CDR3 runs 14 residues. V lost 0 bases to trimming and J lost 5 bases, with 11 bases between them. Germline V gives CDR1 SGHDT, CDR2 YYEEEE. CDR3: CASSLGGPSETQYF. The CDR3 DNA is TGTGCCAGCAGCTTGGGGGGGCCGTCGGAGACCCAGTACTTC.

This clonotype came up many times. The chain is built from TRBV12-3 or TRBV12-4 and TRBJ2-7; 9 bases map to TRBD1. V dropped 5 bases and J dropped 1; count of bases not matched to a gene: 6. This CDR3 region has 15 residues. DNA for the CDR3: TGTGCCAGCAGTCCAGGACAGGGGCAGTCCTACGAGCAGTACTTC. It yields the protein CASSPGQGQSYEQYF.

This clonotype is classed as medium-sized. This chain uses TRBV15 with TRBJ2-5; 8 bases agree with TRBD2. CDR1 and CDR2 from the germline V gene are LNHNV and YYDKDF (reference sequence). V shed 1 base and J 5 bases; nucleotides not matched to a gene: 6. The CDR3 spans 15 residues. The DNA of the CDR3 is TGTGCCACCAGCAGAGGCGGGGGGCCAGCGGAGACCCAGTACTTC. This sequence encodes CATSRGGGPAETQYF. The variable domain in full, with the rest retrieved from reference TRBV15 and TRBJ2-5, is DAMVIQNPRYQVTQFGKPVTLSCSQTLNHNVMYWYQQKSSQAPKLLFHYYDKDFNNEADTPDNFQSRRPNTSFCFLDIRSPGLGDTAMYLCATSRGGGPAETQYFGPGTRLLVL.

At least ten counts were recorded for this clonotype. V and J are TRBV15 and TRBJ2-5; weak D call: TRBD1 (5 bases). Trimming left V 0 bases short and J 4 bases short, with 6 bases between. The CDR3 has 13 amino acids. Per the germline V gene, CDR1 is LNHNV and CDR2 is YYDKDF (reference sequence). DNA of the CDR3: TGTGCCACCAGCAGAGATGGGGCAGAGACCCAGTACTTC. This codes for CATSRDGAETQYF.

At least ten counts were recorded for this clonotype. V is TRBV20-1 and J is TRBJ2-7, with D possibly TRBD1 on 5 matching bases. CDR1 and CDR2 (germline): DFQATT, SNEGSKA (reference sequence). The CDR3 contains 13 residues. Trimming removed 6 bases at V and 1 base at J, with 13 bases between. The CDR3 region is CSAPRGSSYEQYF. CDR3 nucleotides: TGCAGTGCACCAAGGGGCTCGTCCTACGAGCAGTACTTC.

By share of the sample, this clonotype is medium-sized. The chain employs TRBV5-1 and TRBJ2-1, with 7 bases matching TRBD2. The CDR3 covers 13 residues. Germline V CDR1 and CDR2: SGHRS, YFSETQ. V shed 5 bases and J 9 bases; nucleotides not matched to a gene: 8. In nucleotides, the CDR3 is TGCGCCAGCAGTTGGGATTGGGGGGGTGAGCAGTTCTTC. Translation gives CASSWDWGGEQFF.

In this sample, this clonotype turned up many times. The rearrangement joins TRBV18 to TRBJ2-2, with TRBD1 matching 8 bases. Germline CDR1 reads KGHSH; CDR2 reads LQKENI. The V segment lost 9 bases and the J segment 3 bases; nucleotides outside the gene matches: 6. The CDR3 has 14 amino acids. The CDR3 DNA is TGTGCCAGTTCCGACAGGGGCGACACCGGGGAGCTGTTTTTT. Its translation: CASSDRGDTGELFF.

In its sample, this clonotype was seen many times. CDR3 amino acids: CSARTGGHTEAFF. In DNA, the CDR3 is TGCAGTGCTAGGACAGGGGGCCACACTGAAGCTTTCTTT. The chain is built from TRBV20-1 and TRBJ1-1; 10 nucleotides align to TRBD1. The trim removed 3 bases at V and 3 bases at J, leaving 1 base unmatched. The CDR3 extends over 13 amino acids. Germline CDR1 DFQATT, CDR2 SNEGSKA (reference sequence).

There are many counts of this clonotype. The rearrangement uses TRBV3-1 and TRBJ2-3, with D perhaps being TRBD1 or TRBD2 (6 bases each). Germline CDR1 and CDR2: LGHDT and YNNKEL (reference sequence). This CDR3 spans 15 amino acids. V was cut by 4 bases and J by 6 bases, with 17 bases left in between. CDR3 protein: CASSPSSAGADTQYF. For the CDR3, the DNA is TGTGCCAGCAGCCCGTCTAGCGCAGGGGCGGATACGCAGTATTTT.

This clonotype was seen many times. The chain carries TRBV10-3 and TRBJ2-5; D not resolved. The CDR3 sequence is 12 residues long. Germline CDR1 and CDR2: ENHRY and SYGVKD. Trimming shortened V by 3 bases and J by 7 bases, and 9 bases separated the two germline ends. The CDR3 nucleotides are TGTGCCATCAGTGATATTCCGGGGACCCAGTACTTC. As protein: CAISDIPGTQYF.

This clonotype was observed many times. This chain links TRBV12-3 or TRBV12-4 with TRBJ2-1; D not certain. Trimming took off 7 bases at V and 2 bases at J, with 6 bases between the two ends. This CDR3 spans 12 amino acids. This CDR3 is CASNTAYNEQFF. CDR3 in DNA: TGTGCCAGCAATACAGCCTACAATGAGCAGTTCTTC.

This clonotype was picked up many times. The rearrangement uses TRBV24-1 and TRBJ2-3; D call uncertain. Looked up from germline, CDR1 is KGHDR and CDR2 is SFDVKD. V was shortened by 9 bases and J by 0 bases, with 15 bases between the two germline ends. This CDR3 comprises 15 residues. For the CDR3, the DNA is TGTGCCACCTCAGTCGGTGCGGACAGCACAGATACGCAGTATTTT. As protein: CATSVGADSTDTQYF.

This clonotype has only a few counts. The V call is TRBV28, the J call TRBJ2-7; D is ambiguous. Germline CDR1 MDHEN, CDR2 SYDVKM. Trimming shortened V by 6 bases and J by 3 bases, and 18 bases separated the two germline ends. The CDR3 loop spans 15 amino acids. As DNA, the CDR3 is TGTGCCAGCAGCCCCGGTTTCAGCAAGCACTACGAGCAGTACTTC. Translated: CASSPGFSKHYEQYF.

Note on this clonotype: A junction boundary mismatches the germline segment, possibly from a read error. The genes are TRBV14 and TRBJ2-2; no clear D. CDR3 length equals 14 residues. Germline values: CDR1 SGHDN, CDR2 FVKESK. CDR3 DNA: TGTGCCAGCAGCGGCAGATCTAACATCGGGGAGCTGTTTTTT. Its translation: CASSGRSNIGELFF. Combining the CDR3 with reference TRBV14 and TRBJ2-2 gives the whole variable domain EAGVTQFPSHSVIEKGQTVTLRCDPISGHDNLYWYRRVMGKEIKFLLHFVKESKQDESGMPNNRFLAERTGGTYSTLKVQPAELEDSGVYFCASSGRSNIGELFFGEGSRLTVL.

This clonotype was seen more than once but under ten times. V is TRBV3-1 and J is TRBJ2-2, with D possibly being TRBD2 (5 bases). CDR3 length: 14 residues. CDR1 is LGHDT and CDR2 is YNNKEL in the germline V gene (reference sequence). The V end lost 8 bases, the J end lost 1 base, and 11 bases lay between the germline ends. CDR3 DNA: TGTGCCAGCGAGCGCGGGCTGAACACCGGGGAGCTGTTTTTT. Its protein product is CASERGLNTGELFF.

This clonotype appeared many times. V gene TRBV7-8 combines with J gene TRBJ2-3; 11 bases agree with TRBD2. The CDR3 totals 20 residues. V trimming: 0 bases; J trimming: 3 bases; junction bases outside the gene matches: 14. Germline V lookup: CDR1 SGHVS, CDR2 FQNEAQ. Here the CDR3 DNA reads TGTGCCAGCAGCTTAGCGTGGGTAGCGGGAGGGCCGGTATTTACAGATACGCAGTATTTT. Protein product: CASSLAWVAGGPVFTDTQYF.

This clonotype was counted ten times or more. The J gene is TRBJ2-3, the V gene TRBV5-1; weak D call: TRBD2 (6 bases). V was shortened by 3 bases and J by 4 bases, with 12 bases between the two germline ends. The CDR3 consists of 14 residues. The germline CDR1 and CDR2 sequences are SGHRS and YFSETQ. This CDR3 is CASSSTGVADTQYF. In DNA form, the CDR3 reads TGCGCCAGCAGCTCCACGGGAGTGGCAGATACGCAGTATTTT.